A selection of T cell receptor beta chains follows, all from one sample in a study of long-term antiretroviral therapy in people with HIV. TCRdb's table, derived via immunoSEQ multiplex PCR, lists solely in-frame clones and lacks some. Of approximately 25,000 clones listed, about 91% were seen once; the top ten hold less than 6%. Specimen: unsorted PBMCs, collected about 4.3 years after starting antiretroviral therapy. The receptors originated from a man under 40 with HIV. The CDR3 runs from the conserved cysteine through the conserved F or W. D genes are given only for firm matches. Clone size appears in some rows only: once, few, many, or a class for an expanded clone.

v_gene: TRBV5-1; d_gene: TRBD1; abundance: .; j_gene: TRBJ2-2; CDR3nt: TGCGCCAGCAGCTTGGTTCTTGGGACAGGGGCGACCGGGGAGCTGTTTTTT; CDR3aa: CASSLVLGTGATGELFF
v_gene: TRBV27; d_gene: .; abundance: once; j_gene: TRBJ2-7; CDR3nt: TGTGCCAGCAGTTCCGCAGACGGGATTACCTACGAGCAGTACTTC; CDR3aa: CASSSADGITYEQYF
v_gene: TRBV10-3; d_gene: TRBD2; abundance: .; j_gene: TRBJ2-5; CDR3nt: TGTGCCATCAGTCCAAGCGGGAGGGAAGAGACCCAGTACTTC; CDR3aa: CAISPSGREETQYF
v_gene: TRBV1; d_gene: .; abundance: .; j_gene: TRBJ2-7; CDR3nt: TGCACCAGCAGCCAAGATATAAGAAGCGGGAGGGACGAGCAGTACTTC; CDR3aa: CTSSQDIRSGRDEQYF
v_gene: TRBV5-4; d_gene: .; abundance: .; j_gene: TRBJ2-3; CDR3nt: TGTGCCAGCAGCTTGTCGCCCGGGACAAGCACAGATACGCAGTATTTT; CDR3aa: CASSLSPGTSTDTQYF
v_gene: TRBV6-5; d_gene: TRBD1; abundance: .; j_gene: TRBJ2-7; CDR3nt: TGTGCCAGCAGTTTAGGACAGGGTCACGAGCAGTACTTC; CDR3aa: CASSLGQGHEQYF
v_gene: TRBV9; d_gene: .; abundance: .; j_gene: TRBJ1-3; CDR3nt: TGTGCCAGCAGCGTAGCAGGAGCCTACTCTGGAAACACCATATATTTT; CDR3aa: CASSVAGAYSGNTIYF
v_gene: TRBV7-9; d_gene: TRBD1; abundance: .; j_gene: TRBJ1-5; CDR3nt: TGTGCCAGCAGCTTAGGGGACAGACCCCAGCATTTT; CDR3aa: CASSLGDRPQHF
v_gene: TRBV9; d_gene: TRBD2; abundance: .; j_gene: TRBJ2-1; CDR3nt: TGTGCCAGCAGCGTAGTAGGGACTAGGGGCTACAATGAGCAGTTCTTC; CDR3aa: CASSVVGTRGYNEQFF
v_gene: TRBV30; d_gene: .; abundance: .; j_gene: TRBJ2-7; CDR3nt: TGTGCCTGGGTTCGGATGAGCTCCTACGAGCAGTACTTC; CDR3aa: CAWVRMSSYEQYF
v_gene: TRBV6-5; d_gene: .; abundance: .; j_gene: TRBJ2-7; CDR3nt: TGTGCCAGCAGTTATGCACAGGCCTCCTACGAGCAGTACTTC; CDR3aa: CASSYAQASYEQYF
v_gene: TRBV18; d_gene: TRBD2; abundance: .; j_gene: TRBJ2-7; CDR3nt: TGTGCCAGCTCATTTCGACTAGCGGGAGGTACCTACGAGCAGTACTTC; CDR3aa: CASSFRLAGGTYEQYF
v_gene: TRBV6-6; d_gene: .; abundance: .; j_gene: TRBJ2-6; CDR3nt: TGTGCCAGCAGTTACACCGGGGCCAACGTCCTGACTTTC; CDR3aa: CASSYTGANVLTF
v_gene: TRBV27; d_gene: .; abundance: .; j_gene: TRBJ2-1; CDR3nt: TGTGCCAGCAGTTTACGTGCAGGGCCTGCCTTCTACAATGAGCAGTTCTTC; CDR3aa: CASSLRAGPAFYNEQFF
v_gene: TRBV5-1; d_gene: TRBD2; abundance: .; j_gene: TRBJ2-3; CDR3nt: TGCGCCAGCAGGGGCGGGGGGCCACCAGATACGCAGTATTTT; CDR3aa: CASRGGGPPDTQYF
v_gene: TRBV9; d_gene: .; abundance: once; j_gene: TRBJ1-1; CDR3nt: TGTGCCAGCAGCGTAGGGACAGCCCCGAACACTGAAGCTTTCTTT; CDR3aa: CASSVGTAPNTEAFF
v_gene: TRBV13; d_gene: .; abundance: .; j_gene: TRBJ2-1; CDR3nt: TGTGCCAGCAGCTTAGGAACTCATGAGCAGTTCTTC; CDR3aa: CASSLGTHEQFF
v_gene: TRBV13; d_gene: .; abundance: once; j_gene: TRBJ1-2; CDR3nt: TGTGCCAGCAGCTTAGGGACAGGCTATGGCTACACCTTC; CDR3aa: CASSLGTGYGYTF
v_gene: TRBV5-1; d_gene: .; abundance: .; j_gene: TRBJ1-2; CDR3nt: TGCGCCAGCAGCTTGGCAGGGGCCAGCTATGGCTACACCTTC; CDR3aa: CASSLAGASYGYTF
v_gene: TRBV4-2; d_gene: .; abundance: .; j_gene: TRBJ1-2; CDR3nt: TGTGCCAGCAGCCAAGGTGATAACTATGGCTACACCTTC; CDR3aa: CASSQGDNYGYTF
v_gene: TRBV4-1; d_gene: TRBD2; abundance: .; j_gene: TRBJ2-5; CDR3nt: TGCGCCAGCAGCCAAGAGTTCGGGCTAGCGGGAGGGCCGGAACAAGAGACCCAGTACTTC; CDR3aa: CASSQEFGLAGGPEQETQYF
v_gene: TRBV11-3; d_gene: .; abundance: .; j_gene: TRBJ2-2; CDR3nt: TGTGCCAGCAGCTCTAGGGCCGCCGGGGAGCTGTTTTTT; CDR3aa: CASSSRAAGELFF
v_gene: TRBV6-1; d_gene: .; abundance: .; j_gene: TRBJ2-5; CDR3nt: TGTGCCAGCAGTGGCTGGGTTGAGACCCAGTACTTC; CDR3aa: CASSGWVETQYF
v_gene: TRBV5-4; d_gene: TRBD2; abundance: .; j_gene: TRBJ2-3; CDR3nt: TGTGCCAGCAGCTTGACTAGCGGGCTTAATACGCAGTATTTT; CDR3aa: CASSLTSGLNTQYF